This T cell receptor beta chain was recorded in a study of blood T cell repertoires in COVID-19. Study at large: Acute and convalescent COVID-19 samples came from the United States, Italy and Spain. Sources were T cells, B-cell-depleted T cells, or PBMCs; the material itself was cDNA or gDNA.

The repertoire was sequenced with immunoSEQ multiplex PCR; TCRdb's copy has only in-frame clones and lacks some. The sample consists of 150,000 to 200,000 clones, 80% to 90% of them appearing once. The length of the CDR3 is 14 residues. Germline CDR1 reads SGHTA; CDR2 reads FQGNSA. V lost 2 bases to trimming and J lost 0 bases; unmatched junction nucleotides: 1. The chain couples TRBV7-2 to TRBJ2-7; TRBD1 matches 7 bases. The receptor was derived from a woman aged 80 or over with acute or convalescent COVID-19. The sample was peripheral blood. CDR3 DNA sequence: TGTGCCAGCAGCTTAAGGACAGGCTCCTACGAGCAGTACTTC. Protein sequence: CASSLRTGSYEQYF.